Each of the 4 T cell receptor beta chains below was sequenced from the same sample in a study of T cells in Graves' hyperthyroidism and ophthalmopathy. The source material, RNA transcripts, was used to amplify TCR beta CDR3 regions. TCR CDR3 underwent first-round RT-PCR with the HTBI primer set. Each CDR3 protein is one row after TCRdb ran MiXCR on the multiplex PCR reads. This table has more than 300,000 distinct CDR3 sequences, approximately 14% appearing once. Sample: blood. Receptors originate from a woman aged 25 to 45 with Graves' hyperthyroidism.

This clonotype has ten or more counts. The rearrangement uses TRBV28 and TRBJ2-7, with 9 bases identical to TRBD2. The CDR3 has 14 amino acids. The V and J ends lost 6 bases and 0 bases, in that order; junction bases with no gene match: 3. Germline V gene sequence: CDR1 MDHEN, CDR2 SYDVKM. This CDR3 is CASRVAGDSYEQYF. The CDR3 nucleotides are TGTGCCAGCAGGGTAGCGGGGGACTCCTACGAGCAGTACTTC.

The chain is built from TRBV18 and TRBJ2-3, with D perhaps given as TRBD1 or TRBD2 (5 bases each). Trimming stripped 8 bases from V and 2 bases from J, with 20 bases between. Germline V gene data show CDR1 as KGHSH and CDR2 as LQKENI. The CDR3 length is 16 residues. CDR3: CASVRLWGKDTDTQYF. CDR3 coding DNA: TGTGCCAGCGTACGCCTCTGGGGGAAAGACACAGATACGCAGTATTTT.

The sample holds many counts of this clonotype. The chain employs TRBV6-2 or TRBV6-3 and TRBJ2-7; D is ambiguous. CDR1 is MNHEY and CDR2 is SVGEGT in the germline V gene. The CDR3 is made up of 8 amino acids. V gave up 11 bases and J gave up 7 bases, with 6 bases separating them. The CDR3 sequence is CASREQYF. DNA for the CDR3: TGTGCCTCGCGGGAGCAGTACTTC.

Only a few counts were recorded for this clonotype. The V gene is TRBV10-3, the J gene TRBJ1-6, with D hard to call. The CDR3 runs 12 residues. The V and J ends lost 9 bases and 7 bases respectively, with 10 bases between them. CDR1 is ENHRY, CDR2 SYGVKD, per germline. This CDR3 reads CAINDQNSPLHF. The CDR3 DNA reads TGTGCCATTAACGATCAGAATTCACCCCTCCACTTT.